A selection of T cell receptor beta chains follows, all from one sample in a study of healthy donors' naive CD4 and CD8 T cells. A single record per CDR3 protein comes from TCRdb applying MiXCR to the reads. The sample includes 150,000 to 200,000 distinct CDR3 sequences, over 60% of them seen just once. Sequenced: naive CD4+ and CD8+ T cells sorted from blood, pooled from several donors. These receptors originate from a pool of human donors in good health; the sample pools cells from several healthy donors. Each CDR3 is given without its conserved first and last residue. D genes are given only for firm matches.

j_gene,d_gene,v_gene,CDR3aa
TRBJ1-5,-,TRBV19,ASSITRNQPQH
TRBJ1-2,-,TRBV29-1,SGGTTLGYT
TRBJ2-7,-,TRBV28,ASTLGLASYEQY
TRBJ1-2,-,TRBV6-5,ASSGSNYGYT
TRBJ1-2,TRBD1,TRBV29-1,SVQISGTADCGYT
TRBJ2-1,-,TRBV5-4,ASSWVSGNNEQF
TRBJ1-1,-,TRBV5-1,ASSFADRLLTEAF
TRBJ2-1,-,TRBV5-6,ASSLASNNEQF
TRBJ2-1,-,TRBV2,ASTAQGNNEQF
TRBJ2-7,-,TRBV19,ASSTTGRAYEQY
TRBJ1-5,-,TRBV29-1,SVAEGLSNQPQH
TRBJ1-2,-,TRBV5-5,ASSRTLDLDGYT
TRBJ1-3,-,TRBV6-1,ASSEGQLGSGNTIY
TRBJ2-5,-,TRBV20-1,SAGRKQETQY
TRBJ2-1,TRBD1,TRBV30,AWSGLDRGGNEQF
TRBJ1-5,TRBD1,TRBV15,ATSRDRSHPQH
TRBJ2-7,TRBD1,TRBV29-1,SVETGERTYEQY
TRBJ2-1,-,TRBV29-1,SVDRDGGYNEQF